This T cell receptor beta chain was sequenced in a study of CD8 T cells in Susac syndrome. Random hexamers were used to reverse transcribe roughly 0.5 to 1 ug of RNA. One entry per CDR3 protein results from TCRdb running MiXCR on the immunoSEQ multiplex PCR reads. The sample records roughly 200,000 distinct CDR3 sequences, 85% to 95% being singletons. From blood CD8+ and CD4+ T cells, TCR beta sequences were generated. CDR3 size: 12 residues. With 1 base removed from V and 10 bases from J, the gap between germline ends came to 8 bases. CDR1 is SEHNR and CDR2 is FQNEAQ in the germline V gene (reference sequence).

Input material: CD4+ T cells from PBMCs. This sequence joins TRBV7-9 and TRBJ2-1; D is unclear. The TCR sequence derives from a human donor with Susac syndrome. In DNA form, the CDR3 reads TGTGCCAGCAGCTTAGTTCAGTCCGAGCAGTTCTTC. It is translated as CASSLVQSEQFF.